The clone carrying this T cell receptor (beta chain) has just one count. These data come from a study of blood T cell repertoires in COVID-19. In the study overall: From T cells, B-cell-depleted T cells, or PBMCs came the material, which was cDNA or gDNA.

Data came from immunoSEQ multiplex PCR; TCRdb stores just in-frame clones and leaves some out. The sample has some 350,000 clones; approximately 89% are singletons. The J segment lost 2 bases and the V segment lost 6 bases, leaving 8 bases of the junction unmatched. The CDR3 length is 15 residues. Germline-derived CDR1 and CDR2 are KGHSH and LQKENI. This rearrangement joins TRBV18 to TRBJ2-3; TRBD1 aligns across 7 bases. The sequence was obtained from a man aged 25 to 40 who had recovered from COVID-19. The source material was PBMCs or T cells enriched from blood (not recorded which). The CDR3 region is CASSRQGGYTDTQYF. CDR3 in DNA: TGTGCCAGCTCTCGACAGGGCGGTTACACAGATACGCAGTATTTT.